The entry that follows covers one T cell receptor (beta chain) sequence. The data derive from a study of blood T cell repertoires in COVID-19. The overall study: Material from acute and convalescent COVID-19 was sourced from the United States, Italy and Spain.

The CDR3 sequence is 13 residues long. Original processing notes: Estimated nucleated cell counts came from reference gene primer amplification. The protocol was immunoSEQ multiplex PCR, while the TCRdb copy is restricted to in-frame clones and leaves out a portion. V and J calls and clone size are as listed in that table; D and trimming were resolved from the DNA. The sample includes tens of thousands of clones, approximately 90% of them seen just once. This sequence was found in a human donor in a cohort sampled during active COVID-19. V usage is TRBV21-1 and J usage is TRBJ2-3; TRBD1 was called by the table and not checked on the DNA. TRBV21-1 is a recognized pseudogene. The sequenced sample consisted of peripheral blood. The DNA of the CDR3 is TGTGCCAGCAGCAAGGGTTTAGGGGGTACGCAGTATTTT. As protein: CASSKGLGGTQYF.